The 26 T cell receptor beta chains given below trace back to one sample, sequenced in a study of blood T cell repertoires in COVID-19. Using immunoSEQ multiplex PCR, the repertoire was profiled, and TCRdb retains in-frame clones only, with some absent. The table includes tens of thousands of clones, around 84% detected once. The sequencing input was peripheral blood. The receptors were sampled from an elderly man with acute or convalescent COVID-19.

This clone was observed a handful of times. The CDR3 spells CASSLAPRNTEAFF. In DNA form, the CDR3 reads TGTGCCAGCAGCTTGGCCCCGAGGAACACTGAAGCTTTCTTT. The J gene is TRBJ1-1, the V gene TRBV5-4; D unclear. Germline loops: CDR1 SGHNT, CDR2 YYREEE (reference sequence). V was shortened by 0 bases and J by 1 base, with 7 bases between the two germline ends. This CDR3 comprises 14 residues.

V usage is TRBV6-5 and J usage is TRBJ1-1, with no clear D. The CDR3 length is 10 residues. Germline CDR1 and CDR2: MNHEY and SVGAGI. V was pared by 8 bases and J by 3 bases, with 4 bases between. The CDR3 bases are TGTGCCAGCCGGTACACTGAAGCTTTCTTT. Protein product: CASRYTEAFF.

V is TRBV15 and J is TRBJ1-2; 7 positions match TRBD1. CDR1 is LNHNV and CDR2 is YYDKDF in the germline V gene (reference sequence). CDR3 length: 15 residues. Trimming cost V 3 bases and J 4 bases; bases outside gene matches: 8. In DNA, the CDR3 is TGTGCCACCAGCAGGATGCAGGGGGGTAGCTATGGCTACACCTTC. Amino acid sequence: CATSRMQGGSYGYTF.

The chain combines TRBV27 with TRBJ1-2; 8 bases fit TRBD1. The germline V gene encodes CDR1 MNHEY and CDR2 SMNVEV (reference sequence). V trimming: 10 bases; J trimming: 4 bases; junction bases outside the gene matches: 14. CDR3 length: 15 amino acids. CDR3 sequence: CATKLDRGLPYGYTF. In nucleotides, the CDR3 is TGTGCCACTAAGCTCGACAGGGGCCTCCCCTATGGCTACACCTTC.

The CDR3 sequence: CASRGLVYEQYF. CDR3 nucleotides: TGTGCCAGCCGCGGACTAGTCTACGAGCAGTACTTC. This rearrangement joins TRBV28 to TRBJ2-7; 7 nucleotides agree with TRBD2. Per germline, CDR1 MDHEN and CDR2 SYDVKM. Trimming removed 8 bases from V and 3 bases from J; junction bases left unmatched: 4. The CDR3 covers 12 residues. Variable domain in full (rest from reference TRBV28 and TRBJ2-7): DVKVTQSSRYLVKRTGEKVFLECVQDMDHENMFWYRQDPGLGLRLIYFSYDVKMKEKGDIPEGYSVSREKKERFSLILESASTNQTSMYLCASRGLVYEQYFGPGTRLTVT.

The chain joins TRBV5-1 to TRBJ1-3, with D perhaps matching TRBD1 (6 bases). Per germline, CDR1 SGHRS and CDR2 YFSETQ. The CDR3 totals 14 residues. V was clipped by 0 bases and J by 2 bases, with 6 bases between them. CDR3 in amino acids: CASSLDRAGNTIYF. CDR3 in DNA: TGCGCCAGCAGCTTGGACAGGGCTGGAAACACCATATATTTT.

The chain links TRBV30 to TRBJ2-3, with D maybe TRBD1 (5 bases). The CDR3 length is 15 residues. In germline, CDR1 is GTSNPN, CDR2 SVGIG (reference sequence). Trimming left V 0 bases short and J 6 bases short, with 16 bases between. This CDR3 is CAWSVQAGKLDTQYF. DNA for the CDR3: TGTGCCTGGAGTGTACAGGCAGGGAAGTTGGATACGCAGTATTTT.

V gene TRBV30 combines with J gene TRBJ1-1; D not certain. From germline, CDR1 is GTSNPN and CDR2 SVGIG (reference sequence). V dropped 2 bases and J dropped 2 bases, with 9 bases sitting between them. The length of the CDR3 is 13 residues. The CDR3 here is CAWSPGSNTEAFF. CDR3 coding DNA: TGTGCCTGGAGTCCGGGGAGCAACACTGAAGCTTTCTTT.

This clone came up once. This chain joins TRBV5-1 and TRBJ2-1, with D tentatively TRBD2 (7 bases). The CDR3 extends over 17 amino acids. V gave up 0 bases and J gave up 16 bases, with 29 bases separating them. Germline CDR1 and CDR2: SGHRS and YFSETQ. CDR3: CASSLAGAGAPPQQTFF. The CDR3 DNA follows: TGCGCCAGCAGCTTGGCCGGCGCGGGGGCCCCCCCGCAACAAACTTTCTTC. The whole variable domain, remainder taken from reference TRBV5-1 and TRBJ2-1, is KAGVTQTPRYLIKTRGQQVTLSCSPISGHRSVSWYQQTPGQGLQFLFEYFSETQRNKGNFPGRFSGRQFSNSRSEMNVSTLELGDSALYLCASSLAGAGAPPQQTFFGPGTRLTVL.

The chain uses TRBV6-4 and TRBJ1-5; the D gene is possibly TRBD1 (6 bases). This CDR3 has 18 residues. Germline CDR1 MRHNA, CDR2 SNTAGT. V lost 6 bases and J 0 bases, leaving 21 bases between the germline ends. CDR3 in DNA: TGTGCCAGCAGCAAAAACCCCATACAGGGTAATAGCAATCAGCCCCAGCATTTT. Translation gives CASSKNPIQGNSNQPQHF.

The CDR3 DNA follows: TGTGCCAGCAGGGGGACAGGGAACACTGAAGCTTTCTTT. Translating gives CASRGTGNTEAFF. V and J are TRBV6-1 and TRBJ1-1; 8 bases are a match to TRBD1. The V gene's germline CDR1 is MNHNS and CDR2 SASEGT. With 6 bases clipped from V and 1 base from J, the junction kept 1 base outside the gene matches. The CDR3 contains 13 residues.

This clone was recorded a few times. The chain recombines TRBV7-2 with TRBJ2-7; D uncertain. The CDR3 length is 11 residues. Looked up from germline, CDR1 is SGHTA and CDR2 is FQGNSA. The ends were cut back, 5 bases at V and 4 bases at J, with 6 bases in the middle. The CDR3 sequence: CASSPQYEQYF. CDR3 sequence (DNA): TGTGCCAGCAGCCCGCAGTACGAGCAGTACTTC.

CDR3 protein: CASSFGDINEQFF. The CDR3 nucleotides are TGTGCCAGCAGCTTTGGGGACATCAATGAGCAGTTCTTC. V usage is TRBV11-3 and J usage is TRBJ2-1; D might be TRBD1 (6 bases). The CDR3 has 13 amino acids. Germline CDR1 and CDR2: SGHNT and YENEEA. Trimming shortened V by 3 bases and J by 6 bases, and 9 bases separated the two germline ends.

The rearrangement joins TRBV6-5 to TRBJ2-1, with TRBD2 matching over 14 bases. With 6 bases clipped from V and 9 bases from J, the junction kept 4 bases outside the gene matches. The length of the CDR3 is 14 residues. The germline V gene has CDR1 MNHEY and CDR2 SVGAGI. Written as DNA, the CDR3 is TGTGCCAGCAGCGGGACTAGCGGGAGAATTGAGCAGTTCTTC. This sequence encodes CASSGTSGRIEQFF.

Only a few counts were recorded for this clone. The rearrangement uses TRBV19 and TRBJ1-1; TRBD1 matches 8 bases. V was clipped by 7 bases and J by 11 bases; unmatched bases: 12. The CDR3 is 13 amino acids. Looked up from germline, CDR1 is LNHDA and CDR2 is SQIVND (reference sequence). CDR3 protein: CASNYRTGSDAFF. The CDR3 coding sequence is TGTGCCAGTAACTATCGGACAGGGTCAGATGCTTTCTTT.

The table lists this clone with a few counts. The gene calls are TRBV4-2 and TRBJ2-2, with 11 bases aligning to TRBD2. The CDR3 sequence is 21 residues long. Germline CDR1 is LGHNA and CDR2 is YNFKEQ. The junction had 18 bases not matched to a gene; V was cut back by 1 base and J by 5 bases. CDR3 amino acids: CASSQVGGLAGRTTRTGELFF. CDR3 in DNA: TGTGCCAGCAGCCAAGTCGGCGGACTAGCGGGTCGGACGACGAGGACCGGGGAGCTGTTTTTT.

V gene TRBV15 combines with J gene TRBJ1-6, with a weak D call TRBD1 (6 bases). CDR1 is LNHNV, CDR2 YYDKDF, per germline (reference sequence). This CDR3 has 13 residues. Trimming stripped 7 bases from V and 7 bases from J, with 11 bases between. The CDR3 bases are TGTGCCACCAAGGGGGGGGCCAATTCACCCCTCCACTTT. Amino acid sequence: CATKGGANSPLHF.

The J gene is TRBJ1-3, the V gene TRBV27; tentatively, D is TRBD1 (5 bases). The CDR3 length is 14 residues. CDR1 MNHEY and CDR2 SMNVEV come from the germline V gene (reference sequence). V lost 5 bases and J lost 0, with 8 bases in between. This CDR3 is CASSPTDSGNTIYF. CDR3 in DNA: TGTGCCAGCAGTCCGACAGACTCTGGAAACACCATATATTTT.

The gene calls are TRBV10-3 and TRBJ2-5, with 7 bases lining up with TRBD2. Trimming removed 0 bases from V and 4 bases from J; junction bases left unmatched: 5. The CDR3 covers 15 residues. Germline V gene lookup returns CDR1 ENHRY and CDR2 SYGVKD. This CDR3 reads CAISESRTRGETQYF. The CDR3 coding sequence is TGTGCCATCAGTGAGTCGCGGACTAGAGGAGAGACCCAGTACTTC.

This clone has a single count. The rearrangement uses TRBV20-1 and TRBJ2-4; unclear D gene. CDR1 is DFQATT, CDR2 SNEGSKA, per germline (reference sequence). The CDR3 covers 10 residues. Between the trimmed V and J ends, which lost 6 bases and 3 bases, there was a span of 3 bases. CDR3 in amino acids: CSAVKNIQYF. CDR3 nucleotides: TGCAGTGCCGTCAAAAACATTCAGTACTTC.

The V call is TRBV6-5, the J call TRBJ2-7; no firm D call. Germline CDR1 reads MNHEY; CDR2 reads SVGAGI. This CDR3 contains 12 residues. V was clipped by 6 bases and J by 1 base, with 7 bases between them. DNA for the CDR3: TGTGCCAGCAGCCGACTTTCCTACGAGCAGTACTTC. It translates to CASSRLSYEQYF.

The V and J genes are TRBV6-5 and TRBJ1-4; 9 bases match TRBD1. This CDR3 has 16 amino acids. Germline V lookup: CDR1 MNHEY, CDR2 SVGAGI. J was trimmed by 0 bases and V by 4 bases; bases with no gene match: 3. The CDR3 sequence: CASSSTGGSTNEKLFF. CDR3 DNA sequence: TGTGCCAGCAGTTCGACAGGGGGTTCAACTAATGAAAAACTGTTTTTT.

The rearrangement links TRBV6-5 to TRBJ1-1; D is perhaps TRBD1 (6 bases). CDR3 length: 15 amino acids. The V gene's germline CDR1 is MNHEY and CDR2 SVGAGI. V shed 2 bases and J shed 1 base, with 11 bases lying between them. The CDR3 loop reads CASSYPRQANTEAFF. The CDR3 nucleotides read TGTGCCAGCAGTTACCCCCGACAGGCGAACACTGAAGCTTTCTTT.

The chain's CDR3 is CASSSGGQGADTQYF. In DNA, the CDR3 is TGTGCCAGCAGTTCAGGAGGACAGGGGGCAGATACGCAGTATTTT. The chain joins TRBV28 to TRBJ2-3; 10 positions agree with TRBD1. Germline V lookup: CDR1 MDHEN, CDR2 SYDVKM. The trim removed 4 bases at V and 4 bases at J, leaving 5 bases unmatched. The CDR3 extends over 15 amino acids. Drawing the rest from reference TRBV28 and TRBJ2-3, the complete variable domain is DVKVTQSSRYLVKRTGEKVFLECVQDMDHENMFWYRQDPGLGLRLIYFSYDVKMKEKGDIPEGYSVSREKKERFSLILESASTNQTSMYLCASSSGGQGADTQYFGPGTRLTVL.

Details on this clone: The germline gene is not matched at one end of the junction; a read error may be the cause. V usage is TRBV19 and J usage is TRBJ1-5; D may be TRBD1 (5 bases). CDR1 is LNHDA and CDR2 is SQIVND in the germline V gene (reference sequence). The CDR3 spans 14 residues. This CDR3 is CASNIQVGNQPQHF. The CDR3 bases are TGTGCCAGTAATATACAGGTCGGCAATCAGCCCCAGCATTTT.

The chain carries TRBV28 and TRBJ1-2; possibly TRBD1 for D (6 bases). V lost 3 bases, J lost 2 bases, and 7 bases lay in between. Germline V gene data show CDR1 as MDHEN and CDR2 as SYDVKM. The CDR3 totals 13 residues. CDR3 nucleotides: TGTGCCAGCAGTTTGGGGGCAAACTATGGCTACACCTTC. Translation gives CASSLGANYGYTF.